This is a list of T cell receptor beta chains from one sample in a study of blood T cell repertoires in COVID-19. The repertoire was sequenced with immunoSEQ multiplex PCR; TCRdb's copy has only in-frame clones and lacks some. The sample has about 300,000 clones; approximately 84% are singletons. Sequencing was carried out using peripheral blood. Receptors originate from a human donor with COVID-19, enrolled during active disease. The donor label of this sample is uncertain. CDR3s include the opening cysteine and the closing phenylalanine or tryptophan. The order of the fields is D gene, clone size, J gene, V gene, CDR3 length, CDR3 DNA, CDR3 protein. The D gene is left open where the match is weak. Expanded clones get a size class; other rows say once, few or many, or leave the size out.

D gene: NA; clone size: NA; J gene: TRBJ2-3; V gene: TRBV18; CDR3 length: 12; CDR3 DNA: TGTGCCAGCTCACTAGACACAGATACGCAGTATTTT; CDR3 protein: CASSLDTDTQYF
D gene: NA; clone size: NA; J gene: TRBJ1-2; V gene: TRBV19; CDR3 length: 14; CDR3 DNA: TGTGCCAGTAGTATAAGTAACCGGGGGAATGGCTACACCTTC; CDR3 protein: CASSISNRGNGYTF
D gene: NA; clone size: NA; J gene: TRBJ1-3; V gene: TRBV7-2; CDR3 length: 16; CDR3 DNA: TGTGCCAGCAGCTTACTGCAGGGAATAACTGGAAACACCATATATTTT; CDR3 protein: CASSLLQGITGNTIYF
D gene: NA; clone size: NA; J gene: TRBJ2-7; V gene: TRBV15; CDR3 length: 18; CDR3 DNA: TGTGCCACCAGCAGAGATGGTTTTAGGAGGGGGCCAAGCTACGAGCAGTACTTC; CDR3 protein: CATSRDGFRRGPSYEQYF
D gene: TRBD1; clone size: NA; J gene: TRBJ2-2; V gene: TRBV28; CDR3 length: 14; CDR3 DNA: TGTGCCAGCAGGGGGACAGGGGTTCCCGGGGAGCTGTTTTTT; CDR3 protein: CASRGTGVPGELFF
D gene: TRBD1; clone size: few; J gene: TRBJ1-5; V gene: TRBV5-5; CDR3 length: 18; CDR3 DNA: TGTGCCAGCAGTCCGGGACAGGGGGTTAATGGGGGCAATCAGCCCCAGCATTTT; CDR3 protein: CASSPGQGVNGGNQPQHF
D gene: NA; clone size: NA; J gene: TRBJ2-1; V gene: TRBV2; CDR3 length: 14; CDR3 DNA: TGTGCCAGCAAAGGGGATGCCTCCTACAATGAGCAGTTCTTC; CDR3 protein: CASKGDASYNEQFF
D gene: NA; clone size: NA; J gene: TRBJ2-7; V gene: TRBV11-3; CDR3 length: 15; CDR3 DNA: TGTGCCAGCAGCTTAGGACGGGGTGCGGTCTACGAGCAGTACTTC; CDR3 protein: CASSLGRGAVYEQYF
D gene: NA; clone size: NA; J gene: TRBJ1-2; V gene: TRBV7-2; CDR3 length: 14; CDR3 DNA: TGTGCCAGCAGCTTAGCCGTTCCGAACTATGGCTACACCTTC; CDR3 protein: CASSLAVPNYGYTF
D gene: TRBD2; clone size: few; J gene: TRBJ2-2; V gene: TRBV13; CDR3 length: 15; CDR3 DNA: TGTGCCAGCAGAGCGGGACTAGCGAACACCGGGGAGCTGTTTTTT; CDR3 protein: CASRAGLANTGELFF
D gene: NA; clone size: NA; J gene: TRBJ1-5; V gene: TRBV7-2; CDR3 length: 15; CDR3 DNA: TGTGCCAGCAGCTTAGTAGGGCAGGGCAGGCAGCCCCAGCATTTT; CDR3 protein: CASSLVGQGRQPQHF
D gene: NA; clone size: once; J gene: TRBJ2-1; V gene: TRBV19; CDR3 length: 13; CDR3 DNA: TGTGCCAGTAGTAAGCAACTAGACAATGAGCAGTTCTTC; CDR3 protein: CASSKQLDNEQFF
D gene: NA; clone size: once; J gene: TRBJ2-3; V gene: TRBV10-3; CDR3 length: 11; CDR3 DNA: TGTGCCATCAGTGAGGCAGGGCCGCAGTATTTT; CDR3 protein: CAISEAGPQYF
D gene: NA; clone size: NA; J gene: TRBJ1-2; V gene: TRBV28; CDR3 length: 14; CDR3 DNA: TGTGCCAGCAGCTCAGGGGTTTCTAACTATGGCTACACCTTC; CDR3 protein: CASSSGVSNYGYTF
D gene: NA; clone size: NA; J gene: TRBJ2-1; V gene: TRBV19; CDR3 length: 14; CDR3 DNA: TGTGCCAGTAGTACTACGAGCTCCTACAATGAGCAGTTCTTC; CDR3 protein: CASSTTSSYNEQFF
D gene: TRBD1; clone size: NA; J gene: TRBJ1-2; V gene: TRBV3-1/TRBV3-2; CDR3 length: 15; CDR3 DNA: TGTGCCAGCAGCCAAGCAGGGGGGAAGGGATATGGCTACACCTTC; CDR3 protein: CASSQAGGKGYGYTF
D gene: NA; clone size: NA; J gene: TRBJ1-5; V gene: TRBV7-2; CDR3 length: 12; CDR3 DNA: TGTGCCAGCAGCCCCGCCGGGGATCCCCAGCATTTT; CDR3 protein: CASSPAGDPQHF
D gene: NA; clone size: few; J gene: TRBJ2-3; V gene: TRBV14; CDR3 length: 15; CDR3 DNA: TGTGCCAGCAGCCAAGGGCAGATAAGCACAGATACGCAGTATTTT; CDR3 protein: CASSQGQISTDTQYF
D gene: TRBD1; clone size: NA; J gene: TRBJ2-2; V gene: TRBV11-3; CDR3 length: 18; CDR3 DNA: TGTGCCAGCAGCTTTGGACAGGGGATTTTTTCGAACACCGGGGAGCTGTTTTTT; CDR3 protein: CASSFGQGIFSNTGELFF
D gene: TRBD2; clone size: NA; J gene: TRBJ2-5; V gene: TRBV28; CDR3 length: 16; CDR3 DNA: TGTGCCAGCAGTTCGGGGACTAGCGGCCGCCAAGAGACCCAGTACTTC; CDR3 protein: CASSSGTSGRQETQYF
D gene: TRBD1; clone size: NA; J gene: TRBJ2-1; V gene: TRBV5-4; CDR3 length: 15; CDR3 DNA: TGTGCCAGCAGCGTCGGACAGGGGTCCTACAATGAGCAGTTCTTC; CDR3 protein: CASSVGQGSYNEQFF
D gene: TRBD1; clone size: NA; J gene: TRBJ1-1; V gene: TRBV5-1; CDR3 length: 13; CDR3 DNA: TGCGCCAGCAGATTTGGACAGGGCACCGAAGCTTTCTTT; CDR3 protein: CASRFGQGTEAFF
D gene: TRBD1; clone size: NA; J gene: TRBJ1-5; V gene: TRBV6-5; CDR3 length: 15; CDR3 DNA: TGTGCCAGCAGCAGGAGACAGGGGGATAATCAGCCCCAGCATTTT; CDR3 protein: CASSRRQGDNQPQHF
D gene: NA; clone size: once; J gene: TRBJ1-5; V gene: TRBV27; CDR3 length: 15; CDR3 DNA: TGTGCCAGCAGTTTACGGGCAGGGGACGGACAGCCCCAGCATTTT; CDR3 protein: CASSLRAGDGQPQHF
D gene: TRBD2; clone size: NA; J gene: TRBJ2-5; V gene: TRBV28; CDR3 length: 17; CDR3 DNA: TGTGCCAGCAGCCGAGGAGCGGGAGGCCCCAACCAAGAGACCCAGTACTTC; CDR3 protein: CASSRGAGGPNQETQYF
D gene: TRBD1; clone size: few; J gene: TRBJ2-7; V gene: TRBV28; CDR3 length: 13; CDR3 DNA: TGTGCCAGCGGACAGGGGGCCCCGTACGAGCAGTACTTC; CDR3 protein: CASGQGAPYEQYF
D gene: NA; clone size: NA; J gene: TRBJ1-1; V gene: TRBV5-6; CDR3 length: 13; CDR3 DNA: TGTGCCAGCGGCCTCGGGGGGCAACTTTGGGCTTTCTTT; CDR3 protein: CASGLGGQLWAFF
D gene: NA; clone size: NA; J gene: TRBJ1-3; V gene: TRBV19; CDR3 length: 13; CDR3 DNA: TGTGCCAGTAGTATCATCGGGGGAAACACCATATATTTT; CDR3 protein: CASSIIGGNTIYF
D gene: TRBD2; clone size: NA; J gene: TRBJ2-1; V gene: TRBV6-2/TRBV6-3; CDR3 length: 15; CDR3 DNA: TGTGCCAGCAGCCTACCGGGACTAGGAAGGGATGAGCAGTTCTTC; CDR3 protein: CASSLPGLGRDEQFF
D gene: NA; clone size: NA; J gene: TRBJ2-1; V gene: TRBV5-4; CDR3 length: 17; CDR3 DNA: TGTGCCAGCAGCTTCCCTAGCGTTACGCCGTCCTACAATGAGCAGTTCTTC; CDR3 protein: CASSFPSVTPSYNEQFF
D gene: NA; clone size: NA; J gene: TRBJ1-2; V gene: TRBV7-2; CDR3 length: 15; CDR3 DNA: TGTGCCAGCAGCCCGGGAGGGTTGGTACACTATGGCTACACCTTC; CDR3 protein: CASSPGGLVHYGYTF
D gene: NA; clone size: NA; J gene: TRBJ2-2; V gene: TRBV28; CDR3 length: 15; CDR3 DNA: TGTGCCAGCAGTCCCCAGAGCGGTGACACCGGGGAGCTGTTTTTT; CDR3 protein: CASSPQSGDTGELFF
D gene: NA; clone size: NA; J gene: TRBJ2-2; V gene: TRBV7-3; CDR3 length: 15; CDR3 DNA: TGTGCCAGCAGCTCCGCCCCAGGGGGGACCGGGGAGCTGTTTTTT; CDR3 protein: CASSSAPGGTGELFF
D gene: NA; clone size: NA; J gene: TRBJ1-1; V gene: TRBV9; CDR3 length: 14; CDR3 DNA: TGTGCCAGCAGCGTAGTGGGGGGTTCCACTGAAGCTTTCTTT; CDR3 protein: CASSVVGGSTEAFF
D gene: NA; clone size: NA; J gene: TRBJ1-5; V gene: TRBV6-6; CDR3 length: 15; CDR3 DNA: TGTGCCAGCAGTTACCAATCAGAGGCTAATCAGCCCCAGCATTTT; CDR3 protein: CASSYQSEANQPQHF
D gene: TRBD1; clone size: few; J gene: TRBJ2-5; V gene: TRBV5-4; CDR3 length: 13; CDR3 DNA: TGTGCCAGCAGCCCGGACAGGGTGGGGACCCAGTACTTC; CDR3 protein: CASSPDRVGTQYF